This passage covers 22 T cell receptor beta chains from one sample sequenced in a study of shared clonotypes between healthy human individuals. Produced via immunoSEQ multiplex PCR; TCRdb's table is partial and in-frame only. The repertoire holds some 2.4 million clones, with roughly 93% as singletons. The sequenced material came from naive CD4+ T cells from PBMCs. Sample subset: CD45RA+ positively selected. Receptors were obtained from a man in his late teens or twenties in good health. Some clones in this sample may be carry-over from other donors' samples.

V usage is TRBV21-1 and J usage is TRBJ2-5; the table gives TRBD2 as D, unverified against the DNA. TRBV21-1 is a pseudogene locus. This CDR3 spans 14 amino acids. The CDR3 DNA reads as TGTGCCAGCAGCAAAGGCGGGGGCCAAGAGACCCAGTACTTC. Its translation is CASSKGGGQETQYF.

Points on this clone: The sample has other DNA sequences that encode this CDR3 too. The chain joins TRBV7-9 to TRBJ1-1; D is ambiguous. V was cut by 6 bases and J by 2 bases, with 7 bases left in between. From germline, CDR1 is SEHNR and CDR2 FQNEAQ (reference sequence). The CDR3 is made up of 12 amino acids. The CDR3 here is CASSRGNTEAFF. The DNA for the CDR3 is TGTGCCAGCAGTCGGGGTAACACTGAAGCTTTCTTT.

The chain recombines TRBV19 with TRBJ1-3; TRBD1 matches 7 bases. The CDR3 extends over 16 amino acids. Losses at the gene ends were 4 bases for V and 4 bases for J; bases not matched to a gene: 10. The germline CDR1 and CDR2 sequences are LNHDA and SQIVND (reference sequence). The CDR3 DNA sequence: TGTGCCAGTAGTACCGACAACAGGGGATCGGGAAACACCATATATTTT. Protein product: CASSTDNRGSGNTIYF.

This clone has just one count. This sequence joins TRBV5-4 and TRBJ2-7, with TRBD2 matching 10 bases. The CDR3 loop spans 14 amino acids. V lost 5 bases to trimming and J lost 5 bases; unmatched junction nucleotides: 7. Germline CDR1 reads SGHNT; CDR2 reads YYREEE (reference sequence). CDR3 in amino acids: CASSLLAGRDEQYF. CDR3 bases: TGTGCCAGCAGTTTACTAGCGGGACGTGACGAGCAGTACTTC.

The chain is built from TRBV7-9 and TRBJ2-1, with 7 bases that match TRBD2. The CDR3 is made up of 14 amino acids. Germline CDR1 reads SEHNR; CDR2 reads FQNEAQ (reference sequence). V gave up 5 bases and J gave up 7 bases; unmatched junction bases: 8. The CDR3 sequence is CASSTFWGGNEQFF. DNA for the CDR3: TGTGCCAGCAGCACCTTTTGGGGGGGGAATGAGCAGTTCTTC. The full variable domain, its missing parts supplied by reference TRBV7-9 and TRBJ2-1, is DTGVSQNPRHKITKRGQNVTFRCDPISEHNRLYWYRQTLGQGPEFLTYFQNEAQLEKSRLLSDRFSAERPKGSFSTLEIQRTEQGDSAMYLCASSTFWGGNEQFFGPGTRLTVL.

The V gene is TRBV7-6, the J gene TRBJ2-3, with D tentatively TRBD1 (5 bases). The CDR3 is made up of 14 amino acids. CDR1 and CDR2 from the germline V gene are SGHVS and FNYEAQ. V was pared by 3 bases and J by 1 base, with 8 bases between. CDR3 sequence: CASSLGRRTDTQYF. The CDR3 bases are TGTGCCAGCAGCTTGGGGCGTCGCACAGATACGCAGTATTTT.

This chain joins TRBV27 and TRBJ2-5, with D tentatively TRBD1 or TRBD2 (5 bases each). Trimming took 7 bases from V and 4 from J, leaving 16 bases between them. The CDR3 is 14 residues long. The germline V gene encodes CDR1 MNHEY and CDR2 SMNVEV (reference sequence). CDR3 DNA: TGTGCCAGCAAAGCCCGAGGGGCGGGAGAGACCCAGTACTTC. Amino acid sequence: CASKARGAGETQYF.

V gene TRBV7-2 combines with J gene TRBJ2-1, with 7 bases matching TRBD2. V trimming: 5 bases; J trimming: 9 bases; junction bases outside the gene matches: 10. This CDR3 is 14 amino acids long. The germline V gene has CDR1 SGHTA and CDR2 FQGNSA. The CDR3 region has the DNA TGTGCCAGCAGCCTACGACGGGGGGTCGTTGAGCAGTTCTTC. This gives the protein CASSLRRGVVEQFF.

This chain links TRBV5-1 with TRBJ1-1; D is ambiguous. This CDR3 has 15 amino acids. Germline V gene sequence: CDR1 SGHRS, CDR2 YFSETQ. The V and J ends lost 0 bases and 1 base respectively, with 10 bases between them. The chain's CDR3 is CASSLVGIGNTEAFF. CDR3 nucleotide sequence: TGCGCCAGCAGCTTGGTCGGTATAGGGAACACTGAAGCTTTCTTT.

The rearrangement links TRBV18 to TRBJ1-1, with D perhaps TRBD1 (5 bases). Germline loops: CDR1 KGHSH, CDR2 LQKENI. The CDR3 has 13 residues. Deletions cut 4 bases from V and 4 bases from J, with 10 bases between. The chain's CDR3 is CASSQGLGTEAFF. DNA for the CDR3: TGTGCCAGCTCACAGGGGTTGGGCACTGAAGCTTTCTTT.

V and J are TRBV28 and TRBJ2-7, with 10 bases fitting TRBD1. Germline-derived CDR1 and CDR2 are MDHEN and SYDVKM. This CDR3 region has 15 residues. J was trimmed by 2 bases and V by 5 bases; bases with no gene match: 6. As DNA, the CDR3 is TGTGCCAGCAGTGAACCGACAGGGGGCACCTACGAGCAGTACTTC. Amino acids: CASSEPTGGTYEQYF. Using reference TRBV28 and TRBJ2-7 for the parts outside the CDR3, the full variable domain is DVKVTQSSRYLVKRTGEKVFLECVQDMDHENMFWYRQDPGLGLRLIYFSYDVKMKEKGDIPEGYSVSREKKERFSLILESASTNQTSMYLCASSEPTGGTYEQYFGPGTRLTVT.

Of note for this clone: The identical CDR3 is also encoded by other nucleotide sequences in the sample. The V gene is TRBV5-1, the J gene TRBJ1-2; TRBD1 might be the D (5 bases). V was shortened by 4 bases and J by 1 base, with 11 bases between the two germline ends. Germline V gene data show CDR1 as SGHRS and CDR2 as YFSETQ. CDR3 length: 14 amino acids. The chain's CDR3 is CASSPPGDNYGYTF. For the CDR3, the DNA is TGCGCCAGCAGCCCCCCGGGGGATAACTATGGCTACACCTTC.

As regards this clone: Other DNA sequences from this sample encode an identical CDR3 as well. The V call is TRBV11-2, the J call TRBJ2-3; 11 nucleotides line up with TRBD2. J gave up 2 bases and V 2 bases, and 3 bases lay outside the gene matches. CDR3 length: 16 amino acids. The V gene's germline CDR1 is SGHAT and CDR2 FQNNGV. CDR3 coding DNA: TGTGCCAGCAGCTTATTAGCGGGAGGGGTCACAGATACGCAGTATTTT. This translates into CASSLLAGGVTDTQYF.

The chain combines TRBV5-4 with TRBJ2-6, with 15 bases matching TRBD2. The CDR3 is 20 residues long. V shed 2 bases and J 0 bases; nucleotides not matched to a gene: 6. Germline loops: CDR1 SGHNT, CDR2 YYREEE (reference sequence). The CDR3 region has the DNA TGTGCCAGCAGCTTATCCGGGACTAGCGGGAGGTACTCTGGGGCCAACGTCCTGACTTTC. It specifies CASSLSGTSGRYSGANVLTF.

The rearrangement joins TRBV6-4 to TRBJ2-3; D may be TRBD2 (6 bases). Germline CDR1 reads MRHNA; CDR2 reads SNTAGT. Trimming stripped 3 bases from V and 9 bases from J, with 16 bases between. This CDR3 has 14 amino acids. Here the CDR3 reads CASSEWYGEATQYF. CDR3 sequence (DNA): TGTGCCAGCAGTGAATGGTATGGGGAGGCCACGCAGTATTTT.

V is TRBV27 and J is TRBJ1-2; D is perhaps TRBD1 (5 bases). The CDR3 runs to 13 residues. V lost 11 bases to trimming and J lost 0 bases, with 13 bases between them. In germline, CDR1 is MNHEY, CDR2 SMNVEV (reference sequence). The DNA of the CDR3 is TGTGCCTCCCGACAGACCACTAACTATGGCTACACCTTC. Amino acid sequence: CASRQTTNYGYTF.

This chain connects TRBV19 to TRBJ1-4, with 7 nucleotides matching TRBD1. The trim removed 4 bases at V and 2 bases at J, leaving 10 bases unmatched. The V gene's germline CDR1 is LNHDA and CDR2 SQIVND (reference sequence). The CDR3 has 17 amino acids. Here the CDR3 reads CASSTTRDSGTNEKLFF. In nucleotides, the CDR3 is TGTGCCAGTAGTACGACCCGGGACAGCGGGACTAATGAAAAACTGTTTTTT.

The chain links TRBV12-5 to TRBJ2-7, with 9 positions matching TRBD2. Germline V lookup: CDR1 LGHNT, CDR2 FRNRAP. This CDR3 is 14 amino acids long. The ends lost 6 bases at V and 2 bases at J; junction bases unmatched: 5. The CDR3 sequence: CASGQTSGAYEQYF. The CDR3 nucleotides read TGTGCTAGTGGGCAGACTAGCGGTGCCTACGAGCAGTACTTC.

The CDR3 bases are TGTGCCAGCAGCCCAGGAGGGTTAACGGCTGGGGCCAACGTCCTGACTTTC. Its protein is CASSPGGLTAGANVLTF. The chain employs TRBV28 and TRBJ2-6; weak D call: TRBD2 (6 bases). The CDR3 loop spans 17 amino acids. V was pared by 6 bases and J by 2 bases, with 17 bases between. The germline gives CDR1 MDHEN, CDR2 SYDVKM.

This chain links TRBV9 with TRBJ2-3; TRBD1 agrees at 9 bases. Germline assignment: CDR1 SGDLS and CDR2 YYNGEE. The V segment lost 0 bases and the J segment 1 base; nucleotides outside the gene matches: 0. The CDR3 is 15 residues long. In DNA, the CDR3 is TGTGCCAGCAGCGTAGGGGACAGGGGCACAGATACGCAGTATTTT. This sequence encodes CASSVGDRGTDTQYF.

The chain joins TRBV6-5 to TRBJ1-1; weak D call: TRBD1 (5 bases). The CDR3 contains 11 residues. Trimming left V 5 bases short and J 7 bases short, with 8 bases between. CDR1 and CDR2 from the germline V gene are MNHEY and SVGAGI. The CDR3 DNA reads as TGTGCCAGCAGTGGGGGAAGTGAAGCTTTCTTT. It specifies CASSGGSEAFF.

V and J are TRBV20-1 and TRBJ1-2; D ambiguous. The germline V and J ends were trimmed by 5 bases and 8 bases, with 12 bases remaining between them. Germline V lookup: CDR1 DFQATT, CDR2 SNEGSKA (reference sequence). The CDR3 totals 11 residues. CDR3 sequence (DNA): TGCAGTGCTGCCCCGAGGAGCGGCTACACCTTC. This translates into CSAAPRSGYTF.